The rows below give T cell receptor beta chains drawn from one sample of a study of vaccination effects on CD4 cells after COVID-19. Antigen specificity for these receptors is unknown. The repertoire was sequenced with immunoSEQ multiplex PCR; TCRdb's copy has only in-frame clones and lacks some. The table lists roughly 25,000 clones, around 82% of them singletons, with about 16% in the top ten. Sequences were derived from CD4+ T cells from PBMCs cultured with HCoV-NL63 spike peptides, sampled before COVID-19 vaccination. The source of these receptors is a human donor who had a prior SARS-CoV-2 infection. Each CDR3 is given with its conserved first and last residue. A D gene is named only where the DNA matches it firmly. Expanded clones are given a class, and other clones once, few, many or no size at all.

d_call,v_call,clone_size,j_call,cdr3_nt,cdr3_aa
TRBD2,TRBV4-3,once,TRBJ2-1,TGCGCCAGCAGCCATCTGTGGGAGGGATTGAATGAGCAGTTCTTC,CASSHLWEGLNEQFF
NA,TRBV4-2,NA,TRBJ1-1,TGTGCCAGCAAACTGTTGGCGGTGAACACTGAAGCTTTCTTT,CASKLLAVNTEAFF
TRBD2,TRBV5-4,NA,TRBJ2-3,TGTGCCAGCAGCTTGGCTGTGGCTAGCGGAACAGATACGCAGTATTTT,CASSLAVASGTDTQYF
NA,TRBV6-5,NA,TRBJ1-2,TGTGCCAGCACTCAGATGGATGGCTACACCTTC,CASTQMDGYTF
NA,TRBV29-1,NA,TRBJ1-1,TGCAGCGTGGTGAGGGGGGCGAACACTGAAGCTTTCTTT,CSVVRGANTEAFF
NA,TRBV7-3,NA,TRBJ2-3,TGTGCCAGCAGCTTATCTTCCGATACGCAGTATTTT,CASSLSSDTQYF
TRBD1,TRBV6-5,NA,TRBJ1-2,TGTGCCAGCAGCGAGGGGACAGGGGGTCACTATGGCTACACCTTC,CASSEGTGGHYGYTF
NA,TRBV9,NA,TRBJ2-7,TGTGCCAGCAGCGTAAGGATGCCTAGCTACGAGCAGTACTTC,CASSVRMPSYEQYF
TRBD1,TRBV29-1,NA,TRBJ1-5,TGCAGCGGGGCGGACAGGGCCTCAAAGGGGGAGCAGCCCCAGCATTTT,CSGADRASKGEQPQHF
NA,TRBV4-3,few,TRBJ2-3,TGCGCCAGCAGCCAAGATCCTAGAGGCACAGATACGCAGTATTTT,CASSQDPRGTDTQYF
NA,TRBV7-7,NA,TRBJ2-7,TGTGCTAGCAGCTTTGACAGTTCCTACGAGCAGTACTTC,CASSFDSSYEQYF
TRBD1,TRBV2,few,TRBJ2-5,TGTGCCAGCGTTGGGGACAGGGGAGAGACCCAGTACTTC,CASVGDRGETQYF
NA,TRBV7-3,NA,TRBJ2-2,TGTGCCAGCAGCCACAAAATCGGGAACACCGGGGAGCTGTTTTTT,CASSHKIGNTGELFF
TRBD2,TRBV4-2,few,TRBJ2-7,TGTGCCAGCAGCCAAACTAGCGGGAGGGCGGCTTACGAGCAGTACTTC,CASSQTSGRAAYEQYF
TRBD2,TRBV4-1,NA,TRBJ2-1,TGCGCCAGCAGCCAAGGACTAGCGGGAGTATTCTCCTACAATGAGCAGTTCTTC,CASSQGLAGVFSYNEQFF
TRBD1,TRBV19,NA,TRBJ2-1,TGTGCCAGTAGTAGGACAGGGGGCAGCTCCTACAATGAGCAGTTCTTC,CASSRTGGSSYNEQFF
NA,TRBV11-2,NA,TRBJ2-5,TGTGCCAGCAGCCAAGGACAGTACCAAGAGACCCAGTACTTC,CASSQGQYQETQYF
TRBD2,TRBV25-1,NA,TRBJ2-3,TGTGCCAGCGGGGGACTAGCGGGGGGGCCTGGAAGCACAGATACGCAGTATTTT,CASGGLAGGPGSTDTQYF
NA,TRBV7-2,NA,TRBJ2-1,TGTGCCAGCAGCTTAGGAATACAGGGAGGTGAGCAGTTCTTC,CASSLGIQGGEQFF
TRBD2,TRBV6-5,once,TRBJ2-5,TGTGCCAGCAGTCCATCGACTAGCGGTGAGACCCAGTACTTC,CASSPSTSGETQYF
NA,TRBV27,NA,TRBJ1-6,TGTGCCAGCAGTATGGGGACCAATTCACCCCTCCACTTT,CASSMGTNSPLHF
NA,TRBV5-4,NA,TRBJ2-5,TGTGCCAGCAGTCGTAGTAATTTACAAGAGACCCAGTACTTC,CASSRSNLQETQYF